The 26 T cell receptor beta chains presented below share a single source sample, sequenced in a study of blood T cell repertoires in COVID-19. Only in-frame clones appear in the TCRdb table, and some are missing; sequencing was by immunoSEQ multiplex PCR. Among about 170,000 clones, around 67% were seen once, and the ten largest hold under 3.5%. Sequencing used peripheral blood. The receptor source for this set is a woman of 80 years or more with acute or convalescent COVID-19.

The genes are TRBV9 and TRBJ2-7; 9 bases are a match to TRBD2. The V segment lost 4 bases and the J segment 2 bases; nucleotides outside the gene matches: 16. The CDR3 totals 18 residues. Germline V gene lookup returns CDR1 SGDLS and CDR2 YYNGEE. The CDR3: CASSPQPGLAIFTYEQYF. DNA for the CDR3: TGTGCCAGCAGCCCCCAACCGGGACTAGCAATATTTACCTACGAGCAGTACTTC.

This CDR3 is CASTPPGIYEQYF. The CDR3 DNA sequence: TGTGCCAGCACCCCCCCAGGGATCTACGAGCAGTACTTC. The rearrangement links TRBV28 to TRBJ2-7, with TRBD1 as a possible D gene (5 bases). Germline CDR1 and CDR2: MDHEN and SYDVKM. This CDR3 comprises 13 residues. Trimming removed 7 bases from V and 3 bases from J, with 13 bases in between. Filled out from reference TRBV28 and TRBJ2-7, the complete variable domain reads DVKVTQSSRYLVKRTGEKVFLECVQDMDHENMFWYRQDPGLGLRLIYFSYDVKMKEKGDIPEGYSVSREKKERFSLILESASTNQTSMYLCASTPPGIYEQYFGPGTRLTVT.

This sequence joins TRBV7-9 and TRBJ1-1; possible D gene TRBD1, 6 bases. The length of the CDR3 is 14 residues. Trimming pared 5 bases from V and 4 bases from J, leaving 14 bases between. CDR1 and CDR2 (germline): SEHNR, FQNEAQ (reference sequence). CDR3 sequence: CASSPMGHPTEAFF. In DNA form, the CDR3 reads TGTGCCAGCAGCCCGATGGGACACCCCACTGAAGCTTTCTTT.

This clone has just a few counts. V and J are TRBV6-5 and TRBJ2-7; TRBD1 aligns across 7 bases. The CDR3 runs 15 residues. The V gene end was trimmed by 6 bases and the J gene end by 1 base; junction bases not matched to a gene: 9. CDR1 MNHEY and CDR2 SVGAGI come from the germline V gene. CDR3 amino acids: CASSLFPDRSYEQYF. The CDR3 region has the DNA TGTGCCAGCAGCCTTTTTCCGGACAGGTCCTACGAGCAGTACTTC.

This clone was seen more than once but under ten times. The DNA for the CDR3 is TGTGCCAGCAGTTCAGCCTTAGGATACAGGGACAATCAGCCCCAGCATTTT. Translated: CASSSALGYRDNQPQHF. The chain recombines TRBV27 with TRBJ1-5, with D tentatively TRBD1 (6 bases). The CDR3 has 17 residues. Looked up from germline, CDR1 is MNHEY and CDR2 is SMNVEV (reference sequence). V lost 4 bases to trimming and J lost 3 bases, with 19 bases between them.

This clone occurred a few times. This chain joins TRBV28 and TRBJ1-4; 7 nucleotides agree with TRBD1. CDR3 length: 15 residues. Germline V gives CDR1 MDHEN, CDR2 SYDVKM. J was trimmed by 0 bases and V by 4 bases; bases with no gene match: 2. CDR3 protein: CASSSTGATNEKLFF. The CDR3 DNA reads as TGTGCCAGCAGTTCCACAGGGGCAACTAATGAAAAACTGTTTTTT.

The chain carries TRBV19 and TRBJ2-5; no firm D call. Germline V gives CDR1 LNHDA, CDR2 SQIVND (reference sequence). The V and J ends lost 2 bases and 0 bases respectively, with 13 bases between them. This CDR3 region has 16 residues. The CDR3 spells CASSIRGGWNQETQYF. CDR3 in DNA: TGTGCCAGTAGTATACGCGGCGGATGGAACCAAGAGACCCAGTACTTC.

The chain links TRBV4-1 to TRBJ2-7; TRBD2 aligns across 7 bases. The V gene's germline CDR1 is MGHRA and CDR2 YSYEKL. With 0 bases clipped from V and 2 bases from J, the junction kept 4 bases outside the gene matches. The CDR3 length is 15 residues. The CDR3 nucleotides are TGCGCCAGCAGCCAAGAACGAGGGAGGGCCTACGAGCAGTACTTC. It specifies CASSQERGRAYEQYF.

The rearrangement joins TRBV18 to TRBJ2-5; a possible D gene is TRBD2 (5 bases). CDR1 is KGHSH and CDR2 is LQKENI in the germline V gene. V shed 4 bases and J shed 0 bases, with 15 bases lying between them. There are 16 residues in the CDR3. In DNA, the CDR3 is TGTGCCAGCTCACTATACTCACCGCGGGACCAAGAGACCCAGTACTTC. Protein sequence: CASSLYSPRDQETQYF.

The CDR3 sequence: CASSPDTNQPQHF. In DNA, the CDR3 is TGTGCCAGCTCACCAGACACCAATCAGCCCCAGCATTTT. V usage is TRBV18 and J usage is TRBJ1-5; D not resolved. The CDR3 is made up of 13 amino acids. Germline lookup yields CDR1 KGHSH and CDR2 LQKENI. V was cut by 2 bases and J by 3 bases, with 5 bases left in between.

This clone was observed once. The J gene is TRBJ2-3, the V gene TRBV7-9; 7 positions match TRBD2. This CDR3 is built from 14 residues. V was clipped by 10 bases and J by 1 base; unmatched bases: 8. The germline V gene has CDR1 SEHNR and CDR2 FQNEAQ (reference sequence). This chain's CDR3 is CAISDGGGTDTQYF. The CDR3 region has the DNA TGTGCCATTTCGGATGGGGGGGGCACAGATACGCAGTATTTT. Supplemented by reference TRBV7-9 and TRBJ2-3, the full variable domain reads DTGVSQNPRHKITKRGQNVTFRCDPISEHNRLYWYRQTLGQGPEFLTYFQNEAQLEKSRLLSDRFSAERPKGSFSTLEIQRTEQGDSAMYLCAISDGGGTDTQYFGPGTRLTVL.

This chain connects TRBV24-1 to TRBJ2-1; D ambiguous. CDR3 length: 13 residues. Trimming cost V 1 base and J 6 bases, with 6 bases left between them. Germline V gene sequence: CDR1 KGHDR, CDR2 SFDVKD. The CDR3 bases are TGTGCCACCAGTGATTTATATCGCAATGAGCAGTTCTTC. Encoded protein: CATSDLYRNEQFF.

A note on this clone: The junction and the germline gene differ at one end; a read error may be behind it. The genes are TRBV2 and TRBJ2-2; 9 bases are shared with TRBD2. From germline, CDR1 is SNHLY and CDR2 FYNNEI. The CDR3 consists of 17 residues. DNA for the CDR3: TGTGCCAGCAGTGTTACAGCGGGAGGCCTGAACGCCGGGGAGCTGTTTTTT. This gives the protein CASSVTAGGLNAGELFF.

CDR3 sequence: CASSEDRAINQPQHF. CDR3 coding DNA: TGTGCCAGCAGCGAGGACAGGGCAATCAATCAGCCCCAGCATTTT. This chain connects TRBV3-1 (or the pseudogene TRBV3-2) to TRBJ1-5; the match to TRBD1 covers 8 bases. The CDR3 totals 15 residues. The germline V gene encodes CDR1 LGHDT and CDR2 YNNKEL (reference sequence). With V trimmed by 5 bases and J by 3 bases, 6 bases remained unmatched.

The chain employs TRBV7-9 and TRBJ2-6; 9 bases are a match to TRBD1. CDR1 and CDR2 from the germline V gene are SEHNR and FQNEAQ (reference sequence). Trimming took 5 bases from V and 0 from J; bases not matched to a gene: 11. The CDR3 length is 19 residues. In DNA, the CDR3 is TGTGCCAGCAGCCCGACAGGGGGAGTCAGATCCTCTGGGGCCAACGTCCTGACTTTC. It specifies CASSPTGGVRSSGANVLTF.

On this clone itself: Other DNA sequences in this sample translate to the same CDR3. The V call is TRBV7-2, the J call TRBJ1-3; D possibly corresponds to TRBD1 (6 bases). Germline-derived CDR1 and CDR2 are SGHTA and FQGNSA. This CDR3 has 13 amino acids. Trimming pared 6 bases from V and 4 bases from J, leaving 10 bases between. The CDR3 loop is CASRAGVGNTIYF. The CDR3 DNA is TGTGCCAGCAGGGCAGGGGTCGGAAACACCATATATTTT.

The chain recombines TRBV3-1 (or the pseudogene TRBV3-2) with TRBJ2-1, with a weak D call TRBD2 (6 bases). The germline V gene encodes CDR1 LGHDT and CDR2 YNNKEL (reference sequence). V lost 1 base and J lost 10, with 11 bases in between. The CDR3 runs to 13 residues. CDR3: CASSQGREREQFF. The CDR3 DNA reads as TGTGCCAGCAGCCAAGGCCGGGAGAGGGAGCAGTTCTTC.

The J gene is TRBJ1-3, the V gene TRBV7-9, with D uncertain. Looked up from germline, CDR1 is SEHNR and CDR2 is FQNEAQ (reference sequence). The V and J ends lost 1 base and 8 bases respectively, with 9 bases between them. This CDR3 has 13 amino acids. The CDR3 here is CASSLEDLDTIYF. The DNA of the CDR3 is TGTGCCAGCAGCTTAGAAGACTTAGACACCATATATTTT.

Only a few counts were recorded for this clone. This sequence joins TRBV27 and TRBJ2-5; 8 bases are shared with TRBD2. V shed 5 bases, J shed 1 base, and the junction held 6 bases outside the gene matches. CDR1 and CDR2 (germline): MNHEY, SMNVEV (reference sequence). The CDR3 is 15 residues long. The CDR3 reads CASSPYLAGQETQYF. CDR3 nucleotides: TGTGCCAGCAGTCCCTATCTAGCGGGCCAAGAGACCCAGTACTTC.

The CDR3 reads CASSLATGRHGYTF. The CDR3 DNA sequence: TGTGCCAGCAGCTTAGCGACAGGGCGCCATGGCTACACCTTC. This chain links TRBV13 with TRBJ1-2, with TRBD1 matching over 7 bases. The ends lost 1 base at V and 6 bases at J; junction bases unmatched: 5. CDR3 length: 14 residues. The V gene's germline CDR1 is PRHDT and CDR2 FYEKMQ (reference sequence).

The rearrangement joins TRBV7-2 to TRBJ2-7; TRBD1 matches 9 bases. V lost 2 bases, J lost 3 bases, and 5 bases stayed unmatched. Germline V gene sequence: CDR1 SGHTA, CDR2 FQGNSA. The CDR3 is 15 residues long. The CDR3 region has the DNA TGTGCCAGCAGCTTACTGGGACAGGGTATCTACGAGCAGTACTTC. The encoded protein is CASSLLGQGIYEQYF.

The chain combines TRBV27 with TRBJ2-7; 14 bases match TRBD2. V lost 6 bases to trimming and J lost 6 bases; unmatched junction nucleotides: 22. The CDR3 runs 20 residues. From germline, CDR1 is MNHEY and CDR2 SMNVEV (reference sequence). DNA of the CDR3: TGTGCCAGCAGCTCCCAGACGTTGGGACTAGCGGGAGTTCGCCAAGCCGAGCAGTACTTC. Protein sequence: CASSSQTLGLAGVRQAEQYF.

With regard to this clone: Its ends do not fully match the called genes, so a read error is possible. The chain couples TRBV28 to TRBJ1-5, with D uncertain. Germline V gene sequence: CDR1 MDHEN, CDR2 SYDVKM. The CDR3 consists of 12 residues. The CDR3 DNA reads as TGTGCCTGCAGCGGGATCAATCAGCCCCAGCATTTT. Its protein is CACSGINQPQHF.

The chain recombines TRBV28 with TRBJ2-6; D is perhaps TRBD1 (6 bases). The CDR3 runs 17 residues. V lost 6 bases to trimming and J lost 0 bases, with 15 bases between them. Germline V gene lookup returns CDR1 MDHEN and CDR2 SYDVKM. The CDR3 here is CASSLGGPSSGANVLTF. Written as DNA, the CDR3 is TGTGCCAGCAGCCTAGGGGGACCCAGCTCTGGGGCCAACGTCCTGACTTTC.

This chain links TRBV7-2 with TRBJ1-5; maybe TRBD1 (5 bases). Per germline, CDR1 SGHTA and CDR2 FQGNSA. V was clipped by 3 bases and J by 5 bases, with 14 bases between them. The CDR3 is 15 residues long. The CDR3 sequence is CASSLWGVGDQPQHF. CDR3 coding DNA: TGTGCCAGCAGCTTGTGGGGGGTTGGGGATCAGCCCCAGCATTTT. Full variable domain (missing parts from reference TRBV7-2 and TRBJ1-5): GAGVSQSPSNKVTEKGKDVELRCDPISGHTALYWYRQSLGQGLEFLIYFQGNSAPDKSGLPSDRFSAERTGGSVSTLTIQRTQQEDSAVYLCASSLWGVGDQPQHFGDGTRLSIL.

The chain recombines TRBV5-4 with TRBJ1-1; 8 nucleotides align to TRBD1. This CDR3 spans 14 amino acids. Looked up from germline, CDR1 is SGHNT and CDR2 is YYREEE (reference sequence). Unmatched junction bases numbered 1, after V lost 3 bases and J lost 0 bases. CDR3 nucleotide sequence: TGTGCCAGCAGCTCAGGGGGCGTGAACACTGAAGCTTTCTTT. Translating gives CASSSGGVNTEAFF.